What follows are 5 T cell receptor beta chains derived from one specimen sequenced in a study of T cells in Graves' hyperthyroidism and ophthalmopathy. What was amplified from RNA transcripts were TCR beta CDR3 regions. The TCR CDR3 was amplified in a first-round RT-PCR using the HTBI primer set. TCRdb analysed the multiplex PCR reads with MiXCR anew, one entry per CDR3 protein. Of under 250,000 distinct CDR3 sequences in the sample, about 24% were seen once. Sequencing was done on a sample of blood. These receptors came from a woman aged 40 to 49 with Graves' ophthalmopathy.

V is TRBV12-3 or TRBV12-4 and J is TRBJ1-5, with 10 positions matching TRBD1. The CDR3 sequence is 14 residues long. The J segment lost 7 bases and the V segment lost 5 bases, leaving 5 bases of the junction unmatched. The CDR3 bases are TGTGCCAGCAGTGGGACAGGGGTTTGGCAGCCCCAGCATTTT. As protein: CASSGTGVWQPQHF.

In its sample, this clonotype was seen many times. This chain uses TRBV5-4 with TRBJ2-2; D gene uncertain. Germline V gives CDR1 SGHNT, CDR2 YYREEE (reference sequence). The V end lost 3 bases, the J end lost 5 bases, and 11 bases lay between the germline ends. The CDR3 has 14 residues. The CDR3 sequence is CASSSRTKTGELFF. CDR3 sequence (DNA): TGTGCCAGCAGCTCCCGGACCAAGACCGGGGAGCTGTTTTTT.

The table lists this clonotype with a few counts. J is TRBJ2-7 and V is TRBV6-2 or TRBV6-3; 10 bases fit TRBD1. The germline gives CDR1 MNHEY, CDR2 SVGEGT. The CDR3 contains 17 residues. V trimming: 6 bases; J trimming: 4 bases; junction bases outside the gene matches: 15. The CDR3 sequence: CASRLGKRDRGLYEQYF. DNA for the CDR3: TGTGCCAGCAGGCTGGGCAAACGGGACAGGGGACTTTACGAGCAGTACTTC.

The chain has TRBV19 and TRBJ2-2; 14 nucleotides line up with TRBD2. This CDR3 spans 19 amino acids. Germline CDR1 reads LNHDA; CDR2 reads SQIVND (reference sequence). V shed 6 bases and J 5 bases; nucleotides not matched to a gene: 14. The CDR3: CASSDLPGLAGVGTGELFF. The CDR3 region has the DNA TGTGCCAGTAGCGATCTCCCGGGACTAGCGGGAGTGGGGACCGGGGAGCTGTTTTTT. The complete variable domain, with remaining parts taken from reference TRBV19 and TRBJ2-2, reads DGGITQSPKYLFRKEGQNVTLSCEQNLNHDAMYWYRQDPGQGLRLIYYSQIVNDFQKGDIAEGYSVSREKKESFPLTVTSAQKNPTAFYLCASSDLPGLAGVGTGELFFGEGSRLTVL.

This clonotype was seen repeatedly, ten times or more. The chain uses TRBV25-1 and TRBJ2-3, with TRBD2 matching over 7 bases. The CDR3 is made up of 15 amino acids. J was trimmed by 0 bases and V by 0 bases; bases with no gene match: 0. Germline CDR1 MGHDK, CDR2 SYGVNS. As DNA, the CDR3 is TGTGCCAGCAGTGAATACGGGAGGAGCACAGATACGCAGTATTTT. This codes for CASSEYGRSTDTQYF. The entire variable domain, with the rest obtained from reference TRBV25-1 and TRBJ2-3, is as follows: EADIYQTPRYLVIGTGKKITLECSQTMGHDKMYWYQQDPGMELHLIHYSYGVNSTEKGDLSSESTVSRIRTEHFPLTLESARPSHTSQYLCASSEYGRSTDTQYFGPGTRLTVL.